Listed below are T cell receptor beta chains from one sample, sequenced in a study of shared clonotypes between healthy human individuals. The table came from immunoSEQ multiplex PCR; TCRdb's copy has only in-frame clones and leaves some out. Of approximately 1.1 million clones in the sample, approximately 80% were seen once. Sequenced sample: memory CD4+ T cells from PBMCs. The receptors originated from a man aged 18 to 35 in good health. Some clones in this sample may be carry-over from other donors' samples. CDR3s leave out the opening cysteine and the closing phenylalanine or tryptophan.

cdr3_aa: ASSEWGGTEAF
v_call: TRBV6-1

cdr3_aa: ASSAAGGSGEPQH
v_call: TRBV11-2

cdr3_aa: SGRGYEQF
v_call: TRBV29-1

cdr3_aa: ASSPTGSGNTIY
v_call: TRBV5-4

cdr3_aa: ASGLGYRGRYQPQH
v_call: TRBV28

cdr3_aa: ASSLGQQSTDTQY
v_call: TRBV7-9

cdr3_aa: ASSLGGWQY
v_call: TRBV5-6

cdr3_aa: ASSFLMNTEAF
v_call: TRBV28

cdr3_aa: ASSLSPGFLGF
v_call: TRBV5-1

cdr3_aa: ASSSRGQEDGYT
v_call: TRBV5-1

cdr3_aa: ASSQGGGANEKLF
v_call: TRBV4-1

cdr3_aa: ASSGPGTMNTEAF
v_call: TRBV19

cdr3_aa: ASSLDSSTDTQY
v_call: TRBV7-9

cdr3_aa: ASSKGTGTGLDYEQY
v_call: TRBV5-1

cdr3_aa: ASRPPTLAYEQY
v_call: TRBV6-5

cdr3_aa: ASSLDGPRGRGELF
v_call: TRBV7-3

cdr3_aa: AISELHRSEAF
v_call: TRBV10-3

cdr3_aa: ASSLSGGSANTGELF
v_call: TRBV7-7

cdr3_aa: ASSPFGTNTEAF
v_call: TRBV28

cdr3_aa: AWSPQGLEQY
v_call: TRBV30

cdr3_aa: ASSPDRLGNQPQH
v_call: TRBV7-9

cdr3_aa: ASVTWGRSYEQY
v_call: TRBV5-8

cdr3_aa: ASSLSGGSDTQY
v_call: TRBV13

cdr3_aa: ASNRDRNTGELF
v_call: TRBV5-8

cdr3_aa: ASSLVGSTNEKLF
v_call: TRBV5-1

cdr3_aa: ASSFDFGSSYNEQF
v_call: TRBV7-3

cdr3_aa: AISEEQVGPRGAF
v_call: TRBV10-3

cdr3_aa: ASRGVANTGELF
v_call: TRBV7-8

cdr3_aa: ASSPNPGYRTEKLF
v_call: TRBV18

cdr3_aa: MTGSHYGYT
v_call: TRBV19

cdr3_aa: ASSLVTTQETQY
v_call: TRBV11-1

cdr3_aa: ASSRGTGLDSGNTIY
v_call: TRBV7-9

cdr3_aa: ASSLARTSEADTQY
v_call: TRBV7-2

cdr3_aa: ASSIGFKAEAF
v_call: TRBV5-1

cdr3_aa: ASSLGQNQPQH
v_call: TRBV5-1

cdr3_aa: ASSLSGVSTGELF
v_call: TRBV5-1

cdr3_aa: ASSLVGGRVIGELF
v_call: TRBV7-2